This T cell receptor (beta chain) appears in the sequencing data of a study of cytomegalovirus exposure and HLA in healthy donors (TCRdb year 2017). Some background on the complete study: In an earlier analysis of roughly 590 of the donors, about 270 Gb of sequence data and some 100 million unique TCR beta sequences from about 179 million T cells were reported. An early release that covered some 630 HLA-typed donors contained approximately 300 gigabases of sequencing data and 65 million to 100 million unique TCR sequences. Typing coverage differed by locus: A, B, C, DRB1 and DQB1 were typed in about 620-630 donors, DQA1 in approximately 520, DPA1 in some 570, and DPB1 in approximately 450. A later analysis re-examined previously published TCR beta repertoires from about 700 donors and added high-resolution HLA genotyping to investigate patterns of TCR occurrence. HLA typing covered class I and class II loci at four-digit resolution. Every repertoire in the discovery cohort had been generated on one and the same sequencing platform. In addition to the first cohort of 650 to 750 subjects, a separate validation cohort of under 150 different subjects was used. To predict cytomegalovirus infection status, the study brought together high-throughput TCR immunosequencing, statistical association of individual TCRs with disease status, and machine learning. The study aimed to test whether cataloging public T cell receptors could reveal signatures of past pathogen exposure. The later analysis used no new phenotypic data to find candidate immune exposures, relying instead on TCR beta sequences and their occurrence across donors. Four or five DR-DQ haplotypes were handled as single units for association and clustering, since linkage in the cohort was strong. A later genetic analysis used genome-wide SNP genotypes for about three fifths of the 666 donors, treating that subset as a discovery cohort. Among some 400 genotyped donors of the cohort, an average of roughly 240,000 unique TCR beta nucleotide sequences were sequenced per donor, roughly 20% of them non-productive. Donor age, sex, ethnicity and CMV serostatus were compiled alongside the repertoire data. Of the approximately 400 genotyped donors, around 81% fell in the genetic ancestry cluster associated with self-reported Caucasian donors. The T cell repertoires of 666 subjects were profiled by immunosequencing and related to cytomegalovirus serostatus. An earlier analysis of fewer than 700 of the donors applied high-throughput TCR beta sequencing to assess whether each TCR beta V gene segment acted as functional or pseudogenic.

The cohort consisted of 600 to 700 healthy bone marrow donors. All cohort members were sampled while nominally healthy, although unrecorded immune exposures were likely present. The donor tested CMV seropositive, placing the donor among the 289 seropositive members of the cohort. Each donor provided a peripheral blood sample, and peripheral blood mononuclear cells were used for TCR beta sequencing. Genomic DNA was extracted from the blood cell samples with the Qiagen DNeasy Blood Extraction Kit. Paper-wide results and their limitations: A total of around 150 TCR beta chains were listed by the study as associated with cytomegalovirus. In vitro tests confirmed that three of the cytomegalovirus-associated TCR beta chains recognize cytomegalovirus antigens. For the cohort, immune exposure information was limited to CMV serostatus. Because counts were too low, some 16 rarely observed V segments, including chromosome 9 orphons, were excluded from the earlier analysis of 587 of the donors. In a later analysis, HLA-associated TCR beta chains were found to be more clonally expanded and to have lower generation probabilities than equally common non-associated chains. In a later genetic analysis, fewer N-insertions in productive TCRs were reported among donors in an Asian-associated ancestry cluster than the roughly 640-donor mean. Because the 87-base-pair reads could not distinguish some IMGT-functional V segments, including TRBV6-2 and TRBV6-3, those segments were excluded. While some public TCRs were present in many individuals, most TCR sequences turned up only very rarely across donors. A cluster of highly shared sequence variants was judged likely to represent a technical artifact of the sequencing pipeline. A later analysis found that most CMV-associated TCR beta chains appeared HLA-restricted, with HLA associations seemingly driven largely by CMV exposure. At a false discovery rate of 0.05, a later analysis linked some 18,000 TCR beta sequences to specific HLA alleles. Sequencing depth was assumed to be roughly uniform across donors in the presence/absence analyses, though that assumption may not hold. According to the authors, the approach could potentially be generalized to other disease states and immunological phenotypes. Linkage disequilibrium might explain the correlated functional status among segregating V segments, but an unknown experimental factor could not be excluded. In an earlier analysis of 587 of the donors, most TCR beta V segments appeared in productive rearrangements about 87% or about 30% of the time, broadly matching IMGT annotations. A later analysis reported that several top co-occurrence clusters appeared linked to parvovirus B19, influenza, CMV and Epstein-Barr virus. In both the original and validation cohorts, the classifier was reported to diagnose cytomegalovirus status with high specificity and sensitivity. An association between a missense DCLRE1C variant and V-gene and J-gene trimming of TCR beta chains was found in a later genetic analysis and replicated in an independent cohort. Only TCR beta chains were sequenced in this cohort, and the absence of alpha or paired-chain data limited detectable features. HLA typing was unavailable for some donors at each locus, so association tests used only the typed subset. A later analysis found that TCR association rates varied across HLA loci, with DRB1 alleles showing the most associated TCRs and HLA-C alleles the fewest. Assigning TCR associations to individual alleles was difficult when HLA alleles, especially DR and DQ, strongly co-occurred. A further reported finding was that TCR beta sequences accurately predicted the HLA-A and HLA-B alleles for most subjects in the first cohort.

About this clone: No cognate antigen has been identified for it. Nothing much larger sits one base from this clone, and base qualities are not available.

Libraries were prepared through the immunoSEQ multiplex PCR assay. For the multiplex PCR, a mixture combining 60 forward primers for TCR Vbeta segments and 13 reverse primers for TCR Jbeta segments was used. The CDR3 region of rearranged TCR beta genes was amplified from genomic DNA by a multiplex PCR assay. The Illumina HiSeq System was used to sequence the amplified TCR beta libraries as 87-base-pair reads. Per the authors' processing: Across the roughly 640 repertoires, a later analysis counted approximately 75 million unique TCR beta chains, 9 million to 14 million of which were shared by at least two donors. A nearest-neighbor algorithm error-corrected the raw reads and collapsed the reads into unique sequences, merging closely related sequences to remove PCR and sequencing errors. Alignment of CDR3 sequences to IMGT reference sequences was used to assign V, D and J gene segments. For a sequence to be retained, at least a six-nucleotide match to both a V gene segment and a J gene segment was required. A rearrangement counted as productive if the CDR3 had no stop codons and remained in frame with V and J, and every other rearrangement counted as non-productive. Following IMGT convention, CDR3 was defined as the stretch from the second conserved V-encoded cysteine to the conserved J-encoded phenylalanine. The earlier analysis of some 540 of the donors excluded any sequence lacking an unambiguous match to a single V gene segment. In an earlier analysis of a few hundred of the donors, a V segment was called functional when productive rearrangements were above 56.7%, and segregating when the standard deviation between donors exceeded 5%. A statistical classification framework was developed to diagnose cytomegalovirus status using the catalog of TCR beta chain sequences. A later analysis assigned V and J genes by comparing TCR nucleotide sequences with IMGT/GENE-DB human TR gene sequences. The TCRdist pipeline was used in a later analysis to assign CDR3 sequences and most-parsimonious VDJ recombination scenarios. In a later analysis, every TCR beta chain was defined by the combination of its CDR3 amino acid sequence and its V-gene family, and reads without a unique V-gene family were dropped. In a later analysis, 500 to 650 highly shared, low-generation-probability nucleotide sequences were removed to address suspected cross-contamination and a sequencing artifact. In a later analysis, a clonal expansion index was calculated for each public chain from normalized within-repertoire ranks of inferred template counts. A later analysis computed generation probabilities with a VDJ recombination model fitted to out-of-frame rearrangements, and checked the results against IGoR. In a later analysis, hypergeometric tests were used to score TCR-TCR, TCR-HLA and TCR-CMV co-occurrence, with a repertoire-size bias correction applied to TCR pairs. In a later analysis, false discovery rates were estimated by permuting HLA or CMV assignments 20 times. A later analysis grouped co-occurring TCRs with DBSCAN, adding TCRdist sequence similarity when clustering within HLA-allele-positive subsets. Repertoires with fewer than 30,000 or more than 120,000 public chains, plus five repertoires with anomalous nucleotide sharing, were excluded from co-occurrence clustering. TCRdb obtained this table from immuneACCESS and retained in-frame rearrangements with V and J assigned. These tables miss some clones; where compared with another copy, unresolved V genes account for less than half of the shortfall, and the remainder is unexplained. That table furnishes V, J and clone size, whereas the DNA furnished D and trimming. For this sample the table gives tens of thousands of clones, of which 65% to 85% were detected only once. The ten largest make up more than 7% of the sample.

The CDR3 spans 17 residues, from the cysteine through the phenylalanine. Solely the CDR3 DNA is kept, with 51 bases framed from the first base. The germline V end is reduced by 1 base and the J end by 7 bases; junction bases left unmatched: 12. CDR1 and CDR2 are drawn from the germline V gene: KGHSH, LQKENI. The chain joins TRBV18 to TRBJ2-5; 10 middle bases align to TRBD2. The TCR sequence derives from a woman in her 30s in good health and CMV-seropositive. Sequencing was carried out using PBMCs. The nucleotide sequence is TGTGCCAGCTCACCACACGGACTAGCGGTCGGGAGAGGGACCCAGTACTTC. This translates into CASSPHGLAVGRGTQYF.